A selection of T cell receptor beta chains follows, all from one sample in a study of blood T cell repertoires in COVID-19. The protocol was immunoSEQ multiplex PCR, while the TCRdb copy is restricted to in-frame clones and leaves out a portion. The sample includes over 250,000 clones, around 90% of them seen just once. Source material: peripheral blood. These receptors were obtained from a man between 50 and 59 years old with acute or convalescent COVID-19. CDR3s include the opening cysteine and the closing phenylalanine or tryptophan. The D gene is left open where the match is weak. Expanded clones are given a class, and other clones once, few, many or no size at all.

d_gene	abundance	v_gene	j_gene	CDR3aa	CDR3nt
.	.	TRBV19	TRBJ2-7	CASSLGGLRLDEQYF	TGTGCCAGTAGCCTAGGAGGGTTGCGCTTGGACGAGCAGTACTTC
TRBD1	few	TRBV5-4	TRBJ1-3	CAITGSPQGVGNTIYF	TGTGCCATTACAGGTTCCCCACAGGGGGTTGGAAACACCATATATTTT
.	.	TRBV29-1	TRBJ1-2	CSVDRVYGYTF	TGCAGCGTTGACAGGGTGTATGGCTACACCTTC
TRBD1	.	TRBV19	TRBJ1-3	CASTEPGQGADTIYF	TGTGCCAGTACTGAACCGGGACAGGGAGCTGACACCATATATTTT
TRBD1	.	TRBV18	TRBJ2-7	CASSPPLSRGRHEQYF	TGTGCCAGCTCACCACCCCTATCCAGGGGGCGGCACGAGCAGTACTTC
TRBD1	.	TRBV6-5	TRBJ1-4	CASRDSLAEKLFF	TGTGCCAGTCGGGACAGCTTGGCGGAAAAACTGTTTTTT
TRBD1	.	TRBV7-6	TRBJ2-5	CASSLAAGQGWETQYF	TGTGCCAGCAGCTTAGCCGCCGGACAGGGGTGGGAGACCCAGTACTTC
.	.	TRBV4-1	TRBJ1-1	CASSRGLLGAEAFF	TGCGCCAGCAGCAGGGGACTTCTGGGGGCTGAAGCTTTCTTT
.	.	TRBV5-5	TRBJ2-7	CASSPRIVGEQYF	TGTGCCAGCAGCCCCAGGATAGTAGGTGAGCAGTACTTC
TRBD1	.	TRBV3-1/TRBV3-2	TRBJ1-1	CASSQVTGGLAEAFF	TGTGCCAGCAGCCAAGTGACAGGGGGCCTGGCTGAAGCTTTCTTT
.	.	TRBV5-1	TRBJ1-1	CASSSRGNMNTEAFF	TGCGCCAGCAGCTCTAGAGGGAACATGAACACTGAAGCTTTCTTT
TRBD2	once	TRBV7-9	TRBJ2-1	CASSPIGGGGYNEQFF	TGTGCCAGCAGCCCCATTGGTGGGGGGGGTTACAATGAGCAGTTCTTC
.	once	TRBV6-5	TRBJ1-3	CASSYSGGAGGNTIYF	TGTGCCAGCAGTTACTCGGGGGGGGCCGGTGGAAACACCATATATTTT
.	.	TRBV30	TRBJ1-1	CAWSLLSGEAFF	TGTGCCTGGAGTCTCCTCTCGGGTGAAGCTTTCTTT
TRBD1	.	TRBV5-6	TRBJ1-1	CASSLRTGKGNTEAFF	TGTGCCAGCAGCCTCCGGACAGGGAAGGGCAACACTGAAGCTTTCTTT
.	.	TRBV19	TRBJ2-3	CASTPGRSYHTDTQYF	TGTGCCAGTACCCCGGGTCGCAGCTATCACACAGATACGCAGTATTTT
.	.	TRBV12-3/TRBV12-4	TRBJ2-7	CASSLRLVEQYF	TGTGCCAGCAGTTTACGGTTAGTGGAGCAGTACTTC
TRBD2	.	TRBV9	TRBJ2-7	CASSAGTSGGLYEQYF	TGTGCCAGCAGCGCCGGGACTAGCGGGGGGCTCTACGAGCAGTACTTC
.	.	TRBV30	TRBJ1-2	CAWSNGGGLSGYTF	TGTGCCTGGAGTAATGGCGGGGGACTCAGTGGCTACACCTTC
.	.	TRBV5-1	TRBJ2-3	CASSSRGGSGDTQYF	TGCGCCAGCAGCTCTAGGGGGGGCTCGGGAGATACGCAGTATTTT
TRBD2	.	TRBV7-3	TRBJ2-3	CASSQLAGGPTDTQYF	TGTGCCAGCAGCCAGCTAGCGGGGGGACCCACAGATACGCAGTATTTT
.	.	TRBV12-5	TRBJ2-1	CASGLGHLSYNEQFF	TGTGCTAGTGGTTTGGGACACCTATCTTACAATGAGCAGTTCTTC
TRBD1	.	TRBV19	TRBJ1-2	CASSGPQGEGGYTF	TGTGCCAGTAGTGGGCCACAGGGGGAGGGTGGCTACACCTTC
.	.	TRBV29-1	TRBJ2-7	CSVAGGTGNEQYF	TGCAGCGTTGCTGGAGGGACCGGCAACGAGCAGTACTTC
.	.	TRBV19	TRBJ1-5	CASSPGNNQPQHF	TGTGCCAGTAGTCCAGGGAACAATCAGCCCCAGCATTTT
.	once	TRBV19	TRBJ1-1	CASSTQGNTEAFF	TGTGCCAGTAGTACCCAGGGGAACACTGAAGCTTTCTTT
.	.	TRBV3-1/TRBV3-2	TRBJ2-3	CASSQLRDTQYF	TGTGCCAGCAGCCAACTGCGGGATACGCAGTATTTT
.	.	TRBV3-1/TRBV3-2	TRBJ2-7	CASSQRRQSAYEQYF	TGTGCCAGCAGCCAAAGGCGGCAGTCAGCTTACGAGCAGTACTTC
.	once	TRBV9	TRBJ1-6	CASSARTDNSPLHF	TGTGCCAGCAGCGCGCGGACAGATAATTCACCCCTCCACTTT
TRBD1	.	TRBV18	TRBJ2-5	CASSPGTGLQETQYF	TGTGCCAGCTCACCCGGGACAGGCTTACAAGAGACCCAGTACTTC
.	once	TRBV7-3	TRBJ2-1	CASSLTRDSYNEQFF	TGTGCCAGCAGCTTAACGCGGGACAGCTACAATGAGCAGTTCTTC
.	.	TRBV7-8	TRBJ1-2	CASSPRGASYGYTF	TGTGCCAGCAGCCCCCGGGGGGCTAGCTATGGCTACACCTTC
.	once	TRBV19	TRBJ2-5	CASSVLDNTETQYF	TGTGCCAGTAGTGTCCTGGACAACACTGAGACCCAGTACTTC
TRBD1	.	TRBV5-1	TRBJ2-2	CASSPLQGDGELFF	TGCGCCAGCAGTCCGCTCCAGGGGGACGGGGAGCTGTTTTTT
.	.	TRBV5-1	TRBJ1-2	CASSFTGSSYTF	TGCGCCAGCAGCTTTACAGGGTCCAGCTACACCTTC
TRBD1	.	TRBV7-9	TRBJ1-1	CASSFDQGGAFF	TGTGCCAGCAGCTTTGACCAGGGGGGAGCTTTCTTT
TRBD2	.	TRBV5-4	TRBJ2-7	CASSPRGRAHEQYF	TGTGCCAGCAGCCCTAGAGGGAGGGCCCACGAGCAGTACTTC
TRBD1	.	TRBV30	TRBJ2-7	CACYHRDSISYEQYF	TGTGCCTGCTACCACCGGGACAGCATCTCCTACGAGCAGTACTTC
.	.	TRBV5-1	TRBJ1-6	CASTGGDSYNSPLHF	TGCGCCAGCACCGGGGGGGACTCCTATAATTCACCCCTCCACTTT
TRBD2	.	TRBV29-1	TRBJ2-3	CSVENRLADTQYF	TGCAGCGTTGAAAATAGACTAGCGGATACGCAGTATTTT
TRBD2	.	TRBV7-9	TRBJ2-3	CASSSPGLAVDTQYF	TGTGCCAGCAGCTCTCCGGGACTAGCCGTCGATACGCAGTATTTT
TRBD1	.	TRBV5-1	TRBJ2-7	CASSLRGGASYEQYF	TGCGCCAGCAGCTTAAGAGGGGGCGCTTCCTACGAGCAGTACTTC
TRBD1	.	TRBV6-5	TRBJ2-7	CASSTYRGAYEQYF	TGTGCCAGCAGTACCTACAGGGGGGCCTACGAGCAGTACTTC
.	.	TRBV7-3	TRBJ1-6	CASSLEGSSYNSPLHF	TGTGCCAGCAGCTTAGAGGGCAGCTCCTATAATTCACCCCTCCACTTT
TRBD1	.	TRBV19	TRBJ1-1	CASSIEPGQGGTEAFF	TGTGCCAGTAGTATAGAACCTGGACAGGGCGGAACTGAAGCTTTCTTT
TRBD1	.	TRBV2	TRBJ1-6	CASRSPRQGIINSPLHF	TGTGCCAGCAGGTCCCCCCGACAGGGGATTATTAATTCACCCCTCCACTTT
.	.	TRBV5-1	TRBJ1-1	CASSSGETWNTEAFF	TGCGCCAGCAGCTCGGGGGAAACTTGGAACACTGAAGCTTTCTTT